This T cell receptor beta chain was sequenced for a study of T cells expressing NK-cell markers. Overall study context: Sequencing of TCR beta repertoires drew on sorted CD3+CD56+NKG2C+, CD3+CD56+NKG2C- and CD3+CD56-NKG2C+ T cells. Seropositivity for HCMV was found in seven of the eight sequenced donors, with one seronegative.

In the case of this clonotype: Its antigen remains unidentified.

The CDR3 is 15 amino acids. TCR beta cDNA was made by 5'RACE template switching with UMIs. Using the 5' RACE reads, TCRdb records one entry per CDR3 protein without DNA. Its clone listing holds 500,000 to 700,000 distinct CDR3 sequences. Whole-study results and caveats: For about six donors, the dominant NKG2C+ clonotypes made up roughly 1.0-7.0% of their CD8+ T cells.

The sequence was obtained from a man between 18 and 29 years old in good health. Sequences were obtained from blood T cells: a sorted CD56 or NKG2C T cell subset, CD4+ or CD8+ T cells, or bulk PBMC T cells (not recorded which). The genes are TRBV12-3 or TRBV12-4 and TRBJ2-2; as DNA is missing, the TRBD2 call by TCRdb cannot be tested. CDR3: CASTRTSGNTGELFF.